The entry that follows covers one T cell receptor (beta chain) sequence. In the source study's methods: Amplification from reference gene primers served as the basis for estimated nucleated cell counts. Method: immunoSEQ multiplex PCR; TCRdb's copy keeps in-frame clones and lacks some. The V and J calls and clone size are taken from that table; D and trimming were inferred from the DNA. The sample lists around 150,000 clones; approximately 92% were seen once. The germline CDR1 and CDR2 sequences are KGHSH and LQKENI. V gave up 3 bases and J gave up 6 bases, with 25 bases separating them. This CDR3 has 18 amino acids. This specimen comes from a study of blood T cell repertoires in COVID-19. Study context: Both acute and convalescent COVID-19 samples were obtained from the United States, Italy and Spain. PBMCs, B-cell-depleted T cells, or T cells were the source of the cDNA or gDNA that made up the material.

Sequences were obtained from peripheral blood. The receptor comes from a woman between 45 and 60 years old with acute or convalescent COVID-19. V and J are TRBV18 and TRBJ2-3; D call uncertain. The CDR3 loop is CASSPQIQRTTTSDTQYF. Written as DNA, the CDR3 is TGTGCCAGCTCACCTCAAATCCAGAGAACCACGACTTCGGATACGCAGTATTTT.